The 29 T cell receptor beta chains given below trace back to one sample, sequenced in a study of response to subunit inactivated influenza vaccine. Via MiXCR, TCRdb re-called the RT-PCR reads, giving one row per CDR3 protein. The sample yields about 780,000 distinct CDR3 sequences, approximately 18% seen once. The sequenced sample was PBMCs from blood, obtained roughly 5 days after vaccination. The receptors were sampled from a man between 50 and 59 years old who received an inactivated influenza vaccine.

This clonotype appeared many times. The genes are TRBV12-3 or TRBV12-4 and TRBJ2-7; D ambiguous. The CDR3 is made up of 13 amino acids. V was clipped by 2 bases and J by 11 bases, with 16 bases between them. In DNA form, the CDR3 reads TGTGCCAGCAGTTTAACCCCCCTTCAGTTCGAGTACTTC. Encoded protein: CASSLTPLQFEYF.

This clonotype came up a few times. The chain employs TRBV5-6 and TRBJ2-2; D may be TRBD2 (6 bases). Trimming shortened V by 5 bases and J by 4 bases, and 15 bases separated the two germline ends. Germline V gives CDR1 SGHDT, CDR2 YYEEEE. The CDR3 consists of 15 residues. CDR3 loop: CASSYTQGGTGELFF. In DNA, the CDR3 is TGTGCCAGCAGTTATACGCAGGGAGGCACCGGGGAGCTGTTTTTT. Full variable domain (remainder filled in from reference TRBV5-6 and TRBJ2-2): DAGVTQSPTHLIKTRGQQVTLRCSPKSGHDTVSWYQQALGQGPQFIFQYYEEEERQRGNFPDRFSGHQFPNYSSELNVNALLLGDSALYLCASSYTQGGTGELFFGEGSRLTVL.

The chain recombines TRBV20-1 with TRBJ2-7, with 9 bases identical to TRBD2. The trim removed 0 bases at V and 2 bases at J, leaving 5 bases unmatched. CDR1 DFQATT and CDR2 SNEGSKA come from the germline V gene (reference sequence). The CDR3 consists of 15 residues. For the CDR3, the DNA is TGCAGTGCTAGAGATGGGGCTAGCGGGACCTACGAGCAGTACTTC. Translation gives CSARDGASGTYEQYF.

This clonotype has at least ten counts. The V gene is TRBV12-3 or TRBV12-4, the J gene TRBJ2-5, with D maybe TRBD2 (5 bases). The V end lost 3 bases, the J end lost 3 bases, and 11 bases lay between the germline ends. This CDR3 has 14 amino acids. The CDR3 coding sequence is TGTGCCAGCAGTTTTGAGTCTAGCAAAGAGACCCAGTACTTC. Encoded protein: CASSFESSKETQYF.

J is TRBJ2-2 and V is TRBV12-3 or TRBV12-4; D might be TRBD2 (5 bases). The CDR3 contains 16 residues. Trimming removed 1 base at V and 7 bases at J, with 16 bases between. Written as DNA, the CDR3 is TGTGCCAGCAGTTTAGATCCGGGATCCTCTGGCGGGGAGCTGTTTTTT. Translating it yields CASSLDPGSSGGELFF.

This clonotype was picked up a small number of times. This sequence joins TRBV5-4 and TRBJ2-7; D possibly uses TRBD1 or TRBD2 (5 bases each). CDR1 is SGHNT, CDR2 YYREEE, per germline (reference sequence). This CDR3 contains 16 residues. Trimming cost V 0 bases and J 3 bases, with 16 bases left between them. This CDR3 reads CASSLGGSGKSYEQYF. CDR3 nucleotides: TGTGCCAGCAGCTTGGGGGGGTCGGGTAAAAGCTACGAGCAGTACTTC.

This chain links TRBV20-1 with TRBJ2-5, with D perhaps given as TRBD1 or TRBD2 (5 bases each). The CDR3 covers 15 residues. With 3 bases removed from V and 9 bases from J, the gap between germline ends came to 23 bases. Germline V gene sequence: CDR1 DFQATT, CDR2 SNEGSKA (reference sequence). The CDR3, as DNA: TGCAGTGCTAGGGACTCCGGGACCCCGCCCGAGGCCCAGTACTTC. Its translation is CSARDSGTPPEAQYF.

In its sample, this clonotype was seen many times. The chain uses TRBV29-1 and TRBJ2-7, with D maybe TRBD1 (6 bases). Trimming stripped 6 bases from V and 2 bases from J, with 17 bases between. The CDR3 loop spans 14 amino acids. Germline CDR1 is SQVTM and CDR2 is ANQGSEA. CDR3 amino acids: CSVGAGTAAYEQYF. The DNA of the CDR3 is TGCAGCGTGGGGGCCGGGACGGCCGCCTACGAGCAGTACTTC.

J is TRBJ2-7 and V is TRBV20-1; 9 nucleotides match TRBD1. Looked up from germline, CDR1 is DFQATT and CDR2 is SNEGSKA (reference sequence). The CDR3 contains 14 residues. The trim removed 4 bases at V and 4 bases at J, leaving 8 bases unmatched. CDR3 sequence (DNA): TGCAGTGCTATGGGTCTTGACAGGGGGTACGAGCAGTACTTC. It encodes CSAMGLDRGYEQYF.

This clonotype was counted ten times or more. The rearrangement links TRBV25-1 to TRBJ2-5; TRBD1 might be the D (6 bases). This CDR3 region has 15 residues. The V and J ends lost 4 bases and 3 bases respectively, with 15 bases between them. In germline, CDR1 is MGHDK, CDR2 SYGVNS. The CDR3, as DNA: TGTGCCAGCAGTGCCGCAACAGGGATCGAAGAGACCCAGTACTTC. Its translation is CASSAATGIEETQYF.

The chain links TRBV29-1 to TRBJ2-3, with 7 bases matching TRBD2. The CDR3 contains 15 residues. The V gene end was trimmed by 5 bases and the J gene end by 0 bases; junction bases not matched to a gene: 8. Germline lookup yields CDR1 SQVTM and CDR2 ANQGSEA. The DNA for the CDR3 is TGCAGCGTTCCGAATCCGGGAGGCAGCACAGATACGCAGTATTTT. Translating it yields CSVPNPGGSTDTQYF.

This clonotype was detected a few times. The chain employs TRBV18 and TRBJ2-1; TRBD2 agrees at 7 bases. Germline lookup yields CDR1 KGHSH and CDR2 LQKENI. The CDR3 spans 15 residues. Unmatched junction bases numbered 7, after V lost 3 bases and J lost 5 bases. CDR3 sequence (DNA): TGTGCCAGCTCACCGCGGGAGCTGAACCACAATGAGCAGTTCTTC. Translating it yields CASSPRELNHNEQFF.

This clonotype has at least ten counts. CDR3 sequence (DNA): TGTGCCAGCAGTTACACAGACACCAACTATGGCTACACCTTC. Residues: CASSYTDTNYGYTF. This chain uses TRBV6-5 with TRBJ1-2, with D hard to call. The CDR3 loop spans 14 amino acids. V was pared by 2 bases and J by 2 bases, with 9 bases between. CDR1 is MNHEY and CDR2 is SVGAGI in the germline V gene.

This clonotype came up a few times. The chain carries TRBV20-1 and TRBJ2-7, with 7 bases aligning to TRBD1. The CDR3 is 17 amino acids. V lost 8 bases and J lost 5; bases outside the gene matches: 24. Germline lookup yields CDR1 DFQATT and CDR2 SNEGSKA (reference sequence). CDR3 in DNA: TGCAGTCACCTAACCCTCCACACAGGGGACGTCCAGGACGAGCAGTACTTC. Translating it yields CSHLTLHTGDVQDEQYF.

The table lists this clonotype with a few counts. The rearrangement joins TRBV28 to TRBJ2-2; D gene ambiguous. The length of the CDR3 is 15 residues. Per germline, CDR1 MDHEN and CDR2 SYDVKM. V gave up 4 bases and J gave up 0 bases, with 9 bases separating them. The chain's CDR3 is CASSSTGTNTGELFF. The CDR3 nucleotides read TGTGCCAGCAGTTCCACCGGTACGAACACCGGGGAGCTGTTTTTT.

This clonotype showed up just a few times. The chain's CDR3 is CSGTSGAQETQYF. CDR3 in DNA: TGCAGTGGGACTAGCGGGGCTCAAGAGACCCAGTACTTC. V gene TRBV20-1 combines with J gene TRBJ2-5, with 12 nucleotides matching TRBD2. The CDR3 sequence is 13 residues long. Germline CDR1 DFQATT, CDR2 SNEGSKA (reference sequence). V lost 7 bases and J lost 2; bases outside the gene matches: 2.

This clonotype was seen a handful of times. The chain has TRBV6-1 and TRBJ2-7, with D possibly called TRBD1 or TRBD2 (7 bases each). Trimming cost V 7 bases and J 7 bases, with 20 bases left between them. There are 14 residues in the CDR3. Germline CDR1 reads MNHNS; CDR2 reads SASEGT. CDR3: CASNLDREGKEQYF. CDR3 DNA sequence: TGTGCCAGCAACCTAGACAGGGAGGGAAAGGAGCAGTACTTC.

This clonotype was recorded at least ten times. This chain uses TRBV20-1 with TRBJ2-1; 9 positions match TRBD2. The length of the CDR3 is 15 residues. Germline CDR1 and CDR2: DFQATT and SNEGSKA (reference sequence). V trimming: 7 bases; J trimming: 1 base; junction bases outside the gene matches: 8. The CDR3: CSVERGDISYNEQFF. CDR3 DNA: TGCAGTGTAGAGCGGGGGGACATTTCCTACAATGAGCAGTTCTTC.

The genes are TRBV5-5 and TRBJ2-3; 12 positions match TRBD2. The V segment lost 4 bases and the J segment 5 bases; nucleotides outside the gene matches: 8. Per germline, CDR1 SGHKS and CDR2 YYEKEE (reference sequence). This CDR3 is 16 amino acids long. The CDR3 DNA reads TGTGCCAGCAGCCTAGCGGGGGGGCATTTCATAGATACGCAGTATTTT. This sequence encodes CASSLAGGHFIDTQYF. The variable domain in full, completed from reference TRBV5-5 and TRBJ2-3, reads DAGVTQSPTHLIKTRGQQVTLRCSPISGHKSVSWYQQVLGQGPQFIFQYYEKEERGRGNFPDRFSARQFPNYSSELNVNALLLGDSALYLCASSLAGGHFIDTQYFGPGTRLTVL.

The chain has TRBV12-3 or TRBV12-4 and TRBJ1-4; 8 nucleotides align to TRBD1. The CDR3 covers 16 residues. J gave up 2 bases and V 5 bases, and 7 bases lay outside the gene matches. The CDR3 sequence is CASSPRGLSTNEKLFF. CDR3 bases: TGTGCCAGCAGTCCCAGGGGGCTGAGCACTAATGAAAAACTGTTTTTT.

Many counts were recorded for this clonotype. This sequence joins TRBV28 and TRBJ1-2, with D tentatively TRBD1 (6 bases). Trimming took 5 bases from V and 7 from J, leaving 8 bases between them. Germline CDR1 reads MDHEN; CDR2 reads SYDVKM. The CDR3 is made up of 11 amino acids. The chain's CDR3 is CASSRDTGYTF. The CDR3 DNA follows: TGTGCCAGCAGTCGGGACACTGGCTACACCTTC.

This clonotype has a handful of counts. The chain has TRBV20-1 and TRBJ2-3; D may be TRBD1 or TRBD2 (5 bases each). The CDR3 is 14 residues long. V lost 6 bases, J lost 1 base, and 14 bases lay in between. In germline, CDR1 is DFQATT, CDR2 SNEGSKA (reference sequence). CDR3 coding DNA: TGCAGTGCCCCGCGCCCGGGACGCACAGATACGCAGTATTTT. The encoded protein is CSAPRPGRTDTQYF.

This sequence joins TRBV20-1 and TRBJ2-3; no clear D. Germline CDR1 reads DFQATT; CDR2 reads SNEGSKA (reference sequence). This CDR3 region has 11 residues. Deletions cut 6 bases from V and 3 bases from J, with 7 bases between. CDR3 nucleotides: TGCAGTGCCCTTCCTACAGATACGCAGTATTTT. It is translated as CSALPTDTQYF.

This clonotype showed up many times. V is TRBV29-1 and J is TRBJ2-2; D might be TRBD2 (5 bases). The CDR3 is made up of 11 amino acids. The V gene's germline CDR1 is SQVTM and CDR2 ANQGSEA. V was clipped by 7 bases and J by 9 bases, with 12 bases between them. CDR3 protein: CSAGESRELFF. CDR3 coding DNA: TGCAGCGCCGGGGAGTCCAGGGAGCTGTTTTTT.

This sequence joins TRBV5-1 and TRBJ2-2; possibly TRBD1 or TRBD2 for D (5 bases each). This CDR3 region has 15 residues. Germline V gene data show CDR1 as SGHRS and CDR2 as YFSETQ. Trimming left V 2 bases short and J 4 bases short, with 12 bases between. The CDR3 DNA reads TGCGCCAGCAGCTTCCTCCAGAGGGGCACCGGGGAGCTGTTTTTT. Its translation is CASSFLQRGTGELFF. The full variable domain, with the rest looked up from reference TRBV5-1 and TRBJ2-2, is KAGVTQTPRYLIKTRGQQVTLSCSPISGHRSVSWYQQTPGQGLQFLFEYFSETQRNKGNFPGRFSGRQFSNSRSEMNVSTLELGDSALYLCASSFLQRGTGELFFGEGSRLTVL.

This clonotype showed up just once. The gene calls are TRBV10-3 and TRBJ2-3; D call uncertain. The CDR3 totals 14 residues. Trimming pared 2 bases from V and 0 bases from J, leaving 6 bases between. CDR1 ENHRY and CDR2 SYGVKD come from the germline V gene. The CDR3 DNA follows: TGTGCCATCAGTGAGCCCCCCAGCACAGATACGCAGTATTTT. Amino acids: CAISEPPSTDTQYF.

The chain is built from TRBV4-1 and TRBJ2-1; D assignment may be TRBD1 or TRBD2 (5 bases each). The CDR3 runs to 17 residues. Germline CDR1 is MGHRA and CDR2 is YSYEKL. The V end was cut by 0 bases, the J end by 0 bases, with 12 bases between. The CDR3 nucleotides read TGCGCCAGCAGCCAAGATTACGGGACGAGCTCCTACAATGAGCAGTTCTTC. Translated, it gives CASSQDYGTSSYNEQFF.

This clonotype was seen a handful of times. The chain recombines TRBV7-9 with TRBJ1-2; D is perhaps TRBD1 (6 bases). Germline V gives CDR1 SEHNR, CDR2 FQNEAQ (reference sequence). This CDR3 comprises 16 residues. V was shortened by 2 bases and J by 5 bases, with 18 bases between the two germline ends. CDR3 region: CASSLTTFTGKYGYTF. As DNA, the CDR3 is TGTGCCAGCAGCTTAACAACTTTCACAGGGAAGTATGGCTACACCTTC.

This clonotype was detected a few times. This CDR3 is CASSAGAGISYEQYF. The CDR3 DNA sequence: TGTGCCAGCAGTGCAGGGGCGGGGATCTCTTACGAGCAGTACTTC. The chain carries TRBV12-3 or TRBV12-4 and TRBJ2-7; D might be TRBD1 or TRBD2, each matching 6 bases. The V and J ends lost 5 bases and 4 bases respectively, with 18 bases between them. The CDR3 contains 15 residues.